The rows below give T cell receptor beta chains drawn from one sample of a study of preoperative IRX-2 immunotherapy in early breast cancer. Data came from immunoSEQ multiplex PCR; TCRdb stores just in-frame clones and leaves some out. This table holds some 42,000 clones, 80% to 90% found once. The source was lymph node tissue, collected after IRX-2 immunotherapy. Receptors were obtained from a human donor with breast cancer. Both conserved end residues are part of each CDR3. The order of the fields is CDR3 length, D gene, clone size, V gene, J gene, CDR3 protein, CDR3 DNA. D genes are given only for firm matches. Part of the rows lack a size; the others show once, few, many or a class for expanded clones.

15,.,.,TRBV28,TRBJ1-5,CASSLRGYSNQPQHF,TGTGCCAGCAGTTTGCGGGGTTATAGCAATCAGCCCCAGCATTTT
17,.,.,TRBV6-8,TRBJ1-5,CASSYSGAGTSNQPQHF,TGTGCCAGCAGTTACTCGGGAGCGGGGACCAGCAATCAGCCCCAGCATTTT
15,.,.,TRBV23-1,TRBJ1-5,CASSPRAPSNQPQHF,TGCGCCAGCAGTCCACGGGCCCCTAGCAATCAGCCCCAGCATTTT
18,TRBD2,.,TRBV7-1,TRBJ2-1,CASSPGLAGGSSYNEQFF,TGTGCCAGCAGCCCGGGACTAGCGGGGGGCAGCTCCTACAATGAGCAGTTCTTC
15,.,few,TRBV6-8,TRBJ1-5,CASSPQGYSNQPQHF,TGTGCCAGCAGCCCACAGGGATATAGCAATCAGCCCCAGCATTTT
14,.,.,TRBV28,TRBJ1-2,CASSRGNTNYGYTF,TGTGCCAGCAGTCGGGGGAACACTAACTATGGCTACACCTTC
14,TRBD2,once,TRBV29-1,TRBJ2-1,CSVLLAGGRIEQFF,TGCAGCGTCTTACTAGCGGGGGGCAGGATTGAGCAGTTCTTC
14,TRBD1,few,TRBV6-8,TRBJ1-5,CAISAQGVGQPQHF,TGTGCCATCAGTGCCCAGGGGGTTGGCCAGCCCCAGCATTTT
15,.,.,TRBV7-6,TRBJ1-6,CASSKGHQNNSPLHF,TGTGCCAGCAGCAAGGGACATCAAAATAATTCACCCCTCCACTTT
18,TRBD1,.,TRBV11-3,TRBJ1-6,CASSLDYRRGGANSPLHF,TGTGCCAGCAGCTTAGATTATCGGAGAGGGGGCGCCAATTCACCCCTCCACTTT
13,.,few,TRBV6-1,TRBJ1-6,CASSEENNSPLHF,TGTGCCAGCAGTGAAGAAAATAATTCACCCCTCCACTTT
17,.,.,TRBV28,TRBJ1-1,CASSLYPIVPQNTEAFF,TGTGCCAGCAGTTTATACCCCATCGTTCCTCAGAACACTGAAGCTTTCTTT
13,.,.,TRBV12-5,TRBJ2-5,CASRVRLGETQYF,TGTGCCAGCCGAGTGAGGCTGGGGGAGACCCAGTACTTC
14,.,.,TRBV6-8,TRBJ1-3,CASSRTASGNTIYF,TGTGCCAGCAGTCGGACTGCCTCTGGAAACACCATATATTTT
15,.,.,TRBV19,TRBJ1-2,CASRPLGRNHYGYTF,TGTGCCAGTAGACCTTTGGGCAGGAACCACTATGGCTACACCTTC
13,.,.,TRBV19,TRBJ2-2,CASSWDDQGELFF,TGTGCCAGTAGTTGGGACGATCAGGGGGAGCTGTTTTTT
15,.,.,TRBV2,TRBJ1-5,CASSLTQGGNQPQHF,TGTGCCAGCAGTCTAACACAGGGAGGCAATCAGCCCCAGCATTTT
16,.,.,TRBV5-1,TRBJ1-3,CASSREGLVFGNTIYF,TGCGCCAGCAGTAGGGAGGGTTTAGTCTTTGGAAACACCATATATTTT
15,TRBD1,.,TRBV12-5,TRBJ1-2,CASTRDRGRSYGYTF,TGTGCCAGCACCCGGGACAGGGGGCGAAGTTATGGCTACACCTTC
14,.,.,TRBV6-8,TRBJ1-2,CASSDNVANYGYTF,TGTGCCAGCAGTGATAACGTTGCTAACTATGGCTACACCTTC